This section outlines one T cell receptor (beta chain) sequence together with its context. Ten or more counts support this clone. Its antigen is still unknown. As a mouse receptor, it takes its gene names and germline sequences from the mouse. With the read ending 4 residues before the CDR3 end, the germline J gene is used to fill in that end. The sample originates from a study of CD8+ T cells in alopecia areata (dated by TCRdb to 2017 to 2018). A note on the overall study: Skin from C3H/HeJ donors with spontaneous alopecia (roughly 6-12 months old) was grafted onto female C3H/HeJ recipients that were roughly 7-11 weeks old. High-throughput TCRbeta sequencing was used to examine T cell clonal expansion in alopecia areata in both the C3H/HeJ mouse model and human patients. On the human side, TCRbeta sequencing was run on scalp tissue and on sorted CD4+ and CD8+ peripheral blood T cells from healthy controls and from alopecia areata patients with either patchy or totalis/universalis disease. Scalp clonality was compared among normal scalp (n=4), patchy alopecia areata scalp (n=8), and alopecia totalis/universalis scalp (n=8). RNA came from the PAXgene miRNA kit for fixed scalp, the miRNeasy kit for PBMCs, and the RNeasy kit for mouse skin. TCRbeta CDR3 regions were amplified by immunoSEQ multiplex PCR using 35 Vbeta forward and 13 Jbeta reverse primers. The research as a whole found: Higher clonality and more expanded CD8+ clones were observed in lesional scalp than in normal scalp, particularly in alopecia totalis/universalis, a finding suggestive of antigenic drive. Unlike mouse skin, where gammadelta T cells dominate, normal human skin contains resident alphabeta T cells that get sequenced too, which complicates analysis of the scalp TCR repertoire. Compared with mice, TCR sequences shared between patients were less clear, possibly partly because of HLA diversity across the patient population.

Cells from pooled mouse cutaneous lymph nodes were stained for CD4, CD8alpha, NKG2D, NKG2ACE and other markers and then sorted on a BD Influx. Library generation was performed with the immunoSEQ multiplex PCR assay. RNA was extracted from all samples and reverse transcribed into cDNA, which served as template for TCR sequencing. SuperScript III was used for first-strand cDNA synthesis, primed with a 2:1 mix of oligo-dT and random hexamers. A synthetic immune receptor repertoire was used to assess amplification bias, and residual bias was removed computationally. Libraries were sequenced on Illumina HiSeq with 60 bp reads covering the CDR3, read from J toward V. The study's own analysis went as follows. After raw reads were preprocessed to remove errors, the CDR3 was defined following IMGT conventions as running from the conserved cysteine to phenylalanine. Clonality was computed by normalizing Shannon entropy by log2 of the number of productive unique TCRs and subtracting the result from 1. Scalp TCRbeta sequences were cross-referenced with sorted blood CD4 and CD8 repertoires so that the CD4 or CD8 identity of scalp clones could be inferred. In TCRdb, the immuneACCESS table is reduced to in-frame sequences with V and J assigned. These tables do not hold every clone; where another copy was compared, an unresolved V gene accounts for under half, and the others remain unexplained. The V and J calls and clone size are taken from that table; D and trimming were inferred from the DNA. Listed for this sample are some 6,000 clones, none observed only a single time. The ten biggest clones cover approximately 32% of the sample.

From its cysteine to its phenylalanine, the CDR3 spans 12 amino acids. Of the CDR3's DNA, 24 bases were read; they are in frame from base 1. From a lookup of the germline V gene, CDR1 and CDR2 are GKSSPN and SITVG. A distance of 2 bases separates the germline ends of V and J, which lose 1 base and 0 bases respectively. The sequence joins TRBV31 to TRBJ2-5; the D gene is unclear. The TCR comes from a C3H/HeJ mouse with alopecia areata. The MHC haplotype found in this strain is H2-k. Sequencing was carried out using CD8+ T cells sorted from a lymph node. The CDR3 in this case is CAWSHNQDTQYF. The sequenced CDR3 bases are TGTGCCTGGAGTCATAACCAAGAC. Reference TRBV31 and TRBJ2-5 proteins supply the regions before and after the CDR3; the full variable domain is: AQTIHQWPVAEIKAVGSPLSLGCTIKGKSSPNLYWYWQATGGTLQQLFYSITVGQVESVVQLNLSASRPKDDQFILSTEKLLLSHSGFYLCAWSHNQDTQYFGPGTRLLVL.